Listed here are 5 T cell receptor beta chains from one sample, sequenced in a study of T-cell memory formation after mild COVID-19. TCRdb fed the 5' RACE reads into MiXCR, producing one record per CDR3 protein. The sample shows 450,000 or so distinct CDR3 sequences, around a quarter of them seen only once. The sample comprised PBMCs or a T cell subset sorted from them (not recorded which). These receptors were obtained from an adult woman who had mild COVID-19 (a few samples of this study predate the infection). Cell type and time point are not known.

The gene calls are TRBV4-3 and TRBJ2-3, with D perhaps TRBD2 (5 bases). CDR3 length equals 16 residues. CDR1 is LGHNA, CDR2 YSLEER, per germline. The germline V and J ends were trimmed by 0 bases and 2 bases, with 12 bases remaining between them. The CDR3: CASSQDLRGSTDTQYF. The DNA for the CDR3 is TGCGCCAGCAGCCAAGATCTCCGGGGATCCACAGATACGCAGTATTTT.

A few counts support this clonotype. The chain uses TRBV6-2 or TRBV6-3 and TRBJ2-7; D possibly corresponds to TRBD2 (6 bases). Trimming pared 0 bases from V and 7 bases from J, leaving 16 bases between. The length of the CDR3 is 15 residues. The germline CDR1 and CDR2 sequences are MNHEY and SVGEGT. The CDR3, as DNA: TGTGCCAGCAGTTACTCGAATTTCCGGAGCGGGGAGCAGTACTTC. Protein sequence: CASSYSNFRSGEQYF.

This chain connects TRBV5-1 to TRBJ2-3; 15 nucleotides align to TRBD2. This CDR3 comprises 17 residues. Germline V gene sequence: CDR1 SGHRS, CDR2 YFSETQ. Unmatched junction bases numbered 5, after V lost 5 bases and J lost 1 base. The CDR3 DNA reads TGCGCCAGCAGAAGGTGGACTAGCGGGGGGGGCACAGATACGCAGTATTTT. It encodes CASRRWTSGGGTDTQYF.

This chain connects TRBV29-1 to TRBJ2-1, with 12 bases fitting TRBD1. With 3 bases clipped from V and 7 bases from J, the junction kept 10 bases outside the gene matches. CDR1 and CDR2 (germline): SQVTM, ANQGSEA. CDR3 size: 16 residues. The CDR3 loop is CSVEGALGQGANEQFF. The CDR3 bases are TGCAGCGTTGAGGGGGCCTTGGGACAGGGGGCTAATGAGCAGTTCTTC.

This clonotype was counted only a few times. The chain uses TRBV29-1 and TRBJ1-2, with D possibly matching TRBD1 (5 bases). CDR1 is SQVTM and CDR2 is ANQGSEA in the germline V gene. With 1 base removed from V and 7 bases from J, the gap between germline ends came to 7 bases. The CDR3 is made up of 11 amino acids. As DNA, the CDR3 is TGCAGCGTTGAAGGAGGGACTGGCTACACCTTC. Amino acids: CSVEGGTGYTF. The variable domain in full, completed from reference TRBV29-1 and TRBJ1-2, reads SAVISQKPSRDICQRGTSLTIQCQVDSQVTMMFWYRQQPGQSLTLIATANQGSEATYESGFVIDKFPISRPNLTFSTLTVSNMSPEDSSIYLCSVEGGTGYTFGSGTRLTVV.